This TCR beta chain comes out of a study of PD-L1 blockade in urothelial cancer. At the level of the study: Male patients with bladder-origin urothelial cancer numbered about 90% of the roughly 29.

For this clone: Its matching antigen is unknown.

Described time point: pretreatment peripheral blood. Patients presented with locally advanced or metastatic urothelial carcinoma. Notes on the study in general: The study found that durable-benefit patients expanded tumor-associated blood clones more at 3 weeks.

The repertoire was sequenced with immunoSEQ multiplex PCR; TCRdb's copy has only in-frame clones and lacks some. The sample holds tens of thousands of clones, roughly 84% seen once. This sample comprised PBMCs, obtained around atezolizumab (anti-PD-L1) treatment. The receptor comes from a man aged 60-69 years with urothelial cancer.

The CDR3 DNA reads as TGTGCCAGCAGCTTAGGAGGTGCGGGCAAAGAGACCCAGTACTTC. Protein sequence: CASSLGGAGKETQYF. V usage is TRBV11-3 and J usage is TRBJ2-5; D perhaps matches TRBD2 (5 bases). Trimming took 1 base from V and 3 from J, leaving 12 bases between them. Germline V gene lookup returns CDR1 SGHNT and CDR2 YENEEA. This CDR3 is built from 15 residues.